This record covers a single TCR beta chain. The record originates from a study of blood T cell repertoires in COVID-19. This CDR3 spans 14 amino acids. The V gene lost 3 bases and the J gene lost 5 bases, with 11 bases spanning the gap. Germline values: CDR1 LGHNA, CDR2 YNFKEQ. Libraries were prepared by immunoSEQ multiplex PCR; TCRdb keeps only in-frame clonotypes and omits some of them. The sample carries 110,000 to 150,000 clones, around 90% recorded once. The rearrangement uses TRBV4-2 and TRBJ2-1; D is perhaps TRBD2 (6 bases). The sequenced material came from peripheral blood. The clonotype was recovered from a woman of 80 years or more with acute or convalescent COVID-19. CDR3 sequence (DNA): TGTGCCAGCAGCCAGTACGGGGGAGACAATGAGCAGTTCTTC. Translated, it gives CASSQYGGDNEQFF.